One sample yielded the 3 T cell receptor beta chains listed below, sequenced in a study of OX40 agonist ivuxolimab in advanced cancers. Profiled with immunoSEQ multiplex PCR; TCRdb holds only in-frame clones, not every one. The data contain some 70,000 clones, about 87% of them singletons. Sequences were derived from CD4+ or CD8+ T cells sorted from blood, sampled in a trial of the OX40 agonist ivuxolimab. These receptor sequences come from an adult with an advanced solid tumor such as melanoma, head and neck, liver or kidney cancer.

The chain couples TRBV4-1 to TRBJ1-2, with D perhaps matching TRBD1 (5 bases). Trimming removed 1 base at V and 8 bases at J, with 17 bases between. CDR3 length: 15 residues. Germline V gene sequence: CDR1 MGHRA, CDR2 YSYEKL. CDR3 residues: CASSQVGDRDRGYTF. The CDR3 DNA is TGCGCCAGCAGCCAAGTGGGAGATCGGGACCGGGGCTACACCTTC.

CDR3 DNA: TGTGCCATCAGTGAGCGTGGGGGTACTGAAGCTTTCTTT. Encoded protein: CAISERGGTEAFF. The chain carries TRBV10-3 and TRBJ1-1; a weak D match, TRBD1 (5 bases). Trimming removed 2 bases from V and 5 bases from J, with 9 bases in between. This CDR3 spans 13 amino acids. The germline V gene encodes CDR1 ENHRY and CDR2 SYGVKD.

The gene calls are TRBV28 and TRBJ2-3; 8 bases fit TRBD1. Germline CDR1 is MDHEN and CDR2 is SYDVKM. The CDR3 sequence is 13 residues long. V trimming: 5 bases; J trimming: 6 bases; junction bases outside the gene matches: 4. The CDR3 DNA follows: TGTGCCAGCAGTCCAGGGGGCAGGGATACGCAGTATTTT. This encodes CASSPGGRDTQYF.